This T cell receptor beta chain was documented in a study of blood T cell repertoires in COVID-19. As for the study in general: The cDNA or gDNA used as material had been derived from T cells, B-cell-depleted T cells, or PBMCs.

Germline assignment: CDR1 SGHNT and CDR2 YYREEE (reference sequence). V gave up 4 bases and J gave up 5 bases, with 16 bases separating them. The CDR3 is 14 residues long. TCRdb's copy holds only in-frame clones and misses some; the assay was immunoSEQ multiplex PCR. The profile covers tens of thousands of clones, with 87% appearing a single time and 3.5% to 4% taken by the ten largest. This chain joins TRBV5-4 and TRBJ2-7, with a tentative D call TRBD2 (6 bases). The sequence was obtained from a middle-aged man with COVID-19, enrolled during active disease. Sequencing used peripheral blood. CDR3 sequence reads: CASSPRRASDEQYF. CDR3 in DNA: TGTGCCAGCAGCCCAAGGAGGGCTAGCGACGAGCAGTACTTC.